The 12 T cell receptor beta chains given below trace back to one sample, sequenced in a study of CD8+CD57+ T cells in acquired aplastic anemia. TCR beta VDJ combinations and CDR3 sequences were profiled from genomic DNA. One entry per CDR3 protein, called by TCRdb with MiXCR from the reads. The sample lists fewer than 200,000 distinct CDR3 sequences; approximately 48% were seen once. Patients who underwent sequencing had shown CD8+CD57+ cell expansion by flow cytometry. The sequenced sample consisted of sorted CD4+, CD8+, or CD8+CD57+ T cells (not recorded which) from PBMCs. The origin of the receptors is a human donor with aplastic anemia.

The rearrangement joins TRBV2 to TRBJ2-1; TRBD2 matches at 9 bases. This CDR3 has 14 residues. V lost 9 bases to trimming and J lost 3 bases; unmatched junction nucleotides: 6. Per the germline V gene, CDR1 is SNHLY and CDR2 is FYNNEI. The CDR3 here is CASLNSGSYNEQFF. In DNA form, the CDR3 reads TGTGCCAGTTTGAATAGCGGGAGCTACAATGAGCAGTTCTTC.

This clonotype was detected a few times. This chain uses TRBV18 with TRBJ2-1, with a weak D call TRBD2 (6 bases). Deletions cut 3 bases from V and 0 bases from J, with 9 bases between. The CDR3 loop spans 15 amino acids. Germline values: CDR1 KGHSH, CDR2 LQKENI. The CDR3 is CASSPGGSSYNEQFF. CDR3 bases: TGTGCCAGCTCACCCGGGGGTTCCTCCTACAATGAGCAGTTCTTC.

V usage is TRBV29-1 and J usage is TRBJ2-3; TRBD1 agrees at 11 bases. Germline trimming cut 1 base from V and 6 bases from J; bases unmatched to any gene: 6. Germline loops: CDR1 SQVTM, CDR2 ANQGSEA. The CDR3 runs 15 residues. CDR3 in amino acids: CSVEVRGTGGDTQYF. CDR3 nucleotide sequence: TGCAGCGTTGAAGTTCGCGGGACAGGGGGGGATACGCAGTATTTT.

With respect to this clonotype: A much larger clone differs by one base, so this may be a read error. The V call is TRBV5-1, the J call TRBJ2-5; no reliable D call. CDR3 size: 14 residues. Germline CDR1 and CDR2: SGHRS and YFSETQ. CDR3 in amino acids: CASSLASRKETRYF. The CDR3 DNA reads TGCGCCAGCAGCTTGGCCTCGCGGAAAGAGACCCGGTACTTC.

V and J are TRBV20-1 and TRBJ2-3, with 10 bases that match TRBD1. V gave up 3 bases and J gave up 4 bases; unmatched junction bases: 4. CDR1 is DFQATT and CDR2 is SNEGSKA in the germline V gene (reference sequence). The length of the CDR3 is 14 residues. The CDR3 DNA follows: TGCAGTGCTAGGGACAGGGGGAGAGCAGATACGCAGTATTTT. Amino acids: CSARDRGRADTQYF.

This clonotype appeared a few times. This chain uses TRBV2 with TRBJ2-1; 7 bases line up with TRBD1. Germline values: CDR1 SNHLY, CDR2 FYNNEI. The CDR3 is 13 residues long. Losses at the gene ends were 11 bases for V and 2 bases for J; bases not matched to a gene: 6. The CDR3 protein is CAVRQGPYNEQFF. The CDR3 DNA follows: TGTGCCGTACGACAGGGCCCCTACAATGAGCAGTTCTTC.

This clonotype has a handful of counts. The chain couples TRBV7-9 to TRBJ2-3; unclear D gene. V lost 4 bases, J lost 6 bases, and 8 bases lay in between. CDR3 size: 12 residues. Germline assignment: CDR1 SEHNR and CDR2 FQNEAQ (reference sequence). CDR3 nucleotide sequence: TGTGCCAGCAGCTCGACGGAGGATACGCAGTATTTT. It encodes CASSSTEDTQYF.

This chain uses TRBV10-1 with TRBJ2-7, with 9 bases aligning to TRBD2. The germline V gene encodes CDR1 WNHNN and CDR2 SYGVQD (reference sequence). After removal of 6 bases from V and 2 bases from J, the junction contained 11 bases not matched to a gene. The CDR3 length is 16 residues. The CDR3 coding sequence is TGCGCCAGCAGCCAAGTGGCTAGCGGGGATACCTACGAGCAGTACTTC. It specifies CASSQVASGDTYEQYF.

This clonotype was detected only a few times. Relative to the germline gene, one junction end is altered; a read error may explain this. The chain combines TRBV24-1 with TRBJ2-1; tentative D call: TRBD2 (6 bases). The germline gives CDR1 KGHDR, CDR2 SFDVKD. The CDR3 covers 16 residues. The CDR3 is CASSFGGNGRVYEQFF. CDR3 in DNA: TGTGCCAGCAGTTTTGGGGGGAATGGCCGTGTCTATGAGCAGTTCTTC.

V gene TRBV6-5 combines with J gene TRBJ1-2, with TRBD1 matching 10 bases. This CDR3 has 13 residues. J gave up 6 bases and V 4 bases, and 2 bases lay outside the gene matches. Looked up from germline, CDR1 is MNHEY and CDR2 is SVGAGI. CDR3 nucleotides: TGTGCCAGCAGTTGGACAGGGGGTCATGGCTACACCTTC. Amino acids: CASSWTGGHGYTF.

About this clonotype itself: This sequence may be a read error, since a much larger clone differs from it by one base. The V gene is TRBV5-8, the J gene TRBJ1-1; weak D call: TRBD1 (5 bases). This CDR3 has 14 amino acids. The germline gives CDR1 SGHTS, CDR2 YDEGEE. With 2 bases removed from V and 7 bases from J, the gap between germline ends came to 15 bases. The CDR3 coding sequence is TGTGCCAGCAGCTTCCTGAGGGGAAGCATTGAAGCTTTCTTT. Translating it yields CASSFLRGSIEAFF.

This clonotype was detected ten times or more. The chain's CDR3 is CASSPSLGRINTEAFF. DNA of the CDR3: TGTGCCAGCAGCCCCAGCCTTGGAAGGATTAACACTGAAGCTTTCTTT. The J gene is TRBJ1-1, the V gene TRBV7-2; D ambiguous. The germline gives CDR1 SGHTA, CDR2 FQGNSA. V was pared by 5 bases and J by 2 bases, with 18 bases between. The CDR3 consists of 16 residues.